The rows below give T cell receptor beta chains drawn from one sample of a study of blood T cell repertoires in COVID-19. Method: immunoSEQ multiplex PCR; TCRdb's copy keeps in-frame clones and lacks some. The sample has 85,000 to 95,000 clones, 86% seen once; the top ten hold roughly 20%. The source material was peripheral blood. The receptors come from a woman older than 75 with acute or convalescent COVID-19. Each CDR3 is given with its conserved first and last residue.

v_gene,CDR3aa
TRBV18,CASSLSDRAKQYF
TRBV7-2,CASSTQGQSNQPQHF
TRBV7-8,CASSPRGTGGGTEAFF
TRBV5-1,CASSPNPQSTGNTIYF
TRBV27,CASRPSGVANYGYTF
TRBV5-1,CASSEQGSGNTIYF
TRBV4-1,CASSQDPQGYEQYF
TRBV2,CASSVSGMGGYTF
TRBV6-1,CASSEGTGGIYGYTF
TRBV2,CASSTGAGELFF
TRBV5-1,CASSLGQAAMNTEAFF
TRBV2,CASTISQDTQYF
TRBV19,CASSMGAQYTEAFF
TRBV3-1/TRBV3-2,CASSQDFSYEQYF
TRBV7-6,CASRSGAGTDSPLHF
TRBV28,CASSFVGLAENGETQYF
TRBV6-5,CAIRTSYTPTEQFF
TRBV29-1,CSVGQINEKLFF
TRBV15,CATSRKSGMHQPQHF
TRBV9,CASSVEGEQPQHF
TRBV9,CASSVATSFPSYNEQFF
TRBV30,CAWRYGEYNSPLHF
TRBV28,CASSFQGLGYTF
TRBV24-1,CATSGGANEQFF
TRBV5-6,CASSLFGVRTGGIYEQYF
TRBV15,CATSRGGTGNTEAFF
TRBV27,CASRDYGSTGELFF